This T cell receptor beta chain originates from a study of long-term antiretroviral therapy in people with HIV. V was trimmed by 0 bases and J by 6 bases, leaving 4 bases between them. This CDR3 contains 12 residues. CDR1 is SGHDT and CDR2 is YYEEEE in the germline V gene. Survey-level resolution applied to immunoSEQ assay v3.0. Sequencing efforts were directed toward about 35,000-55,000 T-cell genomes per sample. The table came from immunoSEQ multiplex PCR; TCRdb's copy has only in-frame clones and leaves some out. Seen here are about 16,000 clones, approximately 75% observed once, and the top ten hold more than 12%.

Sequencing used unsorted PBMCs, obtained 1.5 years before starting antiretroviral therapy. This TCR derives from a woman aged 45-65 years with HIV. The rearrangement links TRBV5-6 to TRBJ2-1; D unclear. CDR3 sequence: CASSLDSNEQFF. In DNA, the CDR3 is TGTGCCAGCAGCTTGGACTCCAATGAGCAGTTCTTC.